The sequence of this TCR beta chain was determined in a study of blood T cell repertoires in COVID-19 (dated by TCRdb to about 2020). Study-level background: The collaborator samples originated in the United States, Italy and Spain and spanned the acute and convalescent phases of COVID-19. Deeply sampled blood TCRbeta repertoires from subjects exposed to, actively infected with, or recovered from COVID-19 were included in the dataset. A de-identified subject ID, COVID-19 status, age in years and sex were almost always included in the sample metadata. The repertoires were released in a freely available public database meant as a resource for research on the immune response to SARS-CoV-2. Samples were obtained from the ongoing ImmuneRACE study (first 160 participants) and from 1,254 subjects provided by 6 global collaborators. The prospective study material was composed of cDNA or gDNA derived from T cells, B-cell-depleted T cells, or PBMCs. Where available, HLA class I and class II types were obtained from metadata supplied by the sample provider rather than from assay-based typing. What the authors observed across the whole study: How much clinical and demographic metadata was included differed by source and by participant, and the metadata was provided uncurated.

The collaborating institutions used their own protocols to collect whole blood in K2EDTA tubes. For TCRbeta analysis, collaborators shipped samples in one of three forms: frozen whole blood, isolated PBMCs, or DNA extracted from either of those sample types. From a lookup of the germline V gene, CDR1 and CDR2 are LGHNA and YSLEER. Including the terminal cysteine and phenylalanine, the CDR3 comprises 16 residues. The entry retains the CDR3 DNA only, 48 bases that are in frame from base 1. Between the V and J ends, shortened by 0 bases and 2 bases respectively, the junction contains 11 bases. The immunoSEQ Assay, a bias-controlled multiplex PCR, was used to amplify TCRbeta CDR3 regions from genomic DNA. The study's processing was this. The number of nucleated cells in each sample was estimated from the amplification of reference gene primers within the assay. To quantify the absolute abundance of each unique TCRbeta CDR3 rearrangement, sequence reads were collapsed and filtered. For each sample, productive Simpson clonality was calculated as the square root of Simpson's diversity index across productive rearrangements. In its TCRdb copy, this immuneACCESS table keeps in-frame sequences only and misses some clones. Where compared with another copy, unresolved V genes explain less than half of these, and the others have no known cause. Clone size and V and J calls were adopted from that table, with D and trimming inferred from the DNA. The sample yields about 81,000 clones; nearly 90% were counted once. The ten largest clones add up to around 6.6% of the sample.

A word on this clone: This clone's antigen is unknown. Base qualities are missing; no much larger clone stands one base away.

Here the chain combines TRBV4-3 and TRBJ1-5; the D gene cannot be resolved reliably. Material for sequencing was peripheral blood. The sequence came from a man in his 70s with acute or convalescent COVID-19. CDR3 loop: CASSQDGGSRNQPQHF. In nucleotide form, the sequence is TGCGCCAGCAGCCAAGACGGCGGCAGCCGCAATCAGCCCCAGCATTTT.